A selection of T cell receptor beta chains follows, all from one sample in a study of T cell responses to AZD1222 COVID-19 vaccine. Repertoires were generated with immunoSEQ multiplex PCR, while TCRdb's copy carries only in-frame clones and drops some. This table has 180,000 or so clones, around nine tenths appearing once. The material was peripheral blood, obtained on day 0 of AZD1222 vaccination. These receptors all stem from an adult in good health. Each CDR3 is given with its conserved first and last residue. Each record gives: J gene, V gene, D gene, clone size, CDR3 protein, CDR3 DNA. A D gene is named only where the DNA matches it firmly. Clone size is given for some rows only: seen once, a few or many times, or a class if the clone is expanded.

TRBJ2-1,TRBV10-2,TRBD2,NA,CASSEPTEAGVGYNEQFF,TGCGCCAGCAGTGAGCCGACCGAAGCGGGAGTGGGGTACAATGAGCAGTTCTTC
TRBJ1-5,TRBV7-8,NA,NA,CASSHRPPIGDQPQHF,TGTGCCAGCAGCCACCGACCGCCTATTGGAGATCAGCCCCAGCATTTT
TRBJ1-1,TRBV5-4,TRBD1,NA,CASSLVGQGNTEAFF,TGTGCCAGCAGCTTGGTGGGACAGGGAAACACTGAAGCTTTCTTT
TRBJ1-1,TRBV5-1,TRBD1,NA,CASSLVGQGRGAATEAFF,TGCGCCAGCAGCTTGGTGGGACAGGGGAGAGGAGCAGCCACTGAAGCTTTCTTT
TRBJ1-2,TRBV7-6,TRBD1,few,CASSPSPGQGGGYTF,TGTGCCAGCAGCCCTAGTCCGGGACAGGGTGGGGGCTACACCTTC
TRBJ2-3,TRBV7-9,NA,NA,CASSPETWGTDTQYF,TGTGCCAGCAGCCCGGAAACCTGGGGCACAGATACGCAGTATTTT
TRBJ2-1,TRBV11-2,NA,NA,CASSLYPGGEQFF,TGTGCCAGCAGCTTATACCCCGGGGGTGAGCAGTTCTTC
TRBJ1-1,TRBV5-5,NA,NA,CASSPDLNTEAFF,TGTGCCAGCAGTCCCGACTTGAACACTGAAGCTTTCTTT
TRBJ2-7,TRBV3-1/TRBV3-2,TRBD2,NA,CASSLRLAGAASYEQYF,TGTGCCAGCAGCCTACGGCTAGCGGGGGCTGCATCCTACGAGCAGTACTTC
TRBJ1-2,TRBV5-4,NA,few,CASSLDSASGYTF,TGTGCCAGCAGCTTGGACAGCGCATCTGGCTACACCTTC
TRBJ1-5,TRBV30,TRBD1,NA,CAWGGQGVNQPQHF,TGTGCCTGGGGCGGACAGGGGGTTAATCAGCCCCAGCATTTT
TRBJ2-1,TRBV14,NA,NA,CASSRVSSRVGNEQFF,TGTGCCAGCAGCCGAGTCTCGTCCAGGGTGGGCAATGAGCAGTTCTTC
TRBJ2-7,TRBV5-6,TRBD1,NA,CASSFLTGGYHEQYF,TGTGCCAGCAGCTTTCTGACAGGGGGCTACCACGAGCAGTACTTC
TRBJ1-2,TRBV7-9,TRBD1,NA,CASTPGQGLYGYTF,TGTGCCAGCACACCGGGACAGGGACTTTATGGCTACACCTTC
TRBJ1-1,TRBV5-1,TRBD1,NA,CASSSPGQSNTEAFF,TGCGCCAGCAGCTCACCGGGACAGTCGAACACTGAAGCTTTCTTT
TRBJ1-1,TRBV27,TRBD1,NA,CASSYRGGGTEAFF,TGTGCCAGCAGTTACAGGGGTGGCGGCACTGAAGCTTTCTTT
TRBJ1-6,TRBV7-9,TRBD1,NA,CASSPALGQGRSALHF,TGTGCCAGCAGCCCCGCTTTGGGACAGGGACGATCGGCCCTCCACTTT
TRBJ2-7,TRBV5-1,NA,NA,CASSLYGGTSSSYEQYF,TGCGCCAGCAGCTTGTATGGCGGGACGTCCAGCTCCTACGAGCAGTACTTC
TRBJ1-1,TRBV7-6,NA,NA,CASSSQPGHMNTEAFF,TGTGCCAGCAGCTCTCAACCGGGACACATGAACACTGAAGCTTTCTTT
TRBJ2-7,TRBV19,NA,few,CASRARQGVNEQYF,TGTGCCAGTCGGGCGCGGCAGGGTGTCAACGAGCAGTACTTC
TRBJ1-2,TRBV7-9,NA,once,CASSPPGSYGYTF,TGTGCCAGCAGCCCGCCAGGGTCCTATGGCTACACCTTC
TRBJ1-4,TRBV27,NA,NA,CASSLTGTNEKLFF,TGTGCCAGCAGTTTAACTGGTACTAATGAAAAACTGTTTTTT
TRBJ2-7,TRBV30,NA,once,CAWRPGSLYEQYF,TGTGCCTGGAGGCCAGGGTCTCTCTACGAGCAGTACTTC
TRBJ2-2,TRBV7-7,NA,NA,CASSGGTGELFF,TGTGCCAGCAGCGGAGGTACCGGGGAGCTGTTTTTT
TRBJ2-5,TRBV5-1,NA,NA,CASSPPEAGSQYF,TGCGCCAGCAGCCCCCCAGAGGCCGGGTCCCAGTACTTC
TRBJ1-6,TRBV11-2,NA,NA,CASSLVTSYSPLHF,TGTGCCAGCAGCTTAGTCACTTCTTATTCACCCCTCCACTTT
TRBJ1-2,TRBV11-1,TRBD1,NA,CASSSDRGLGYTF,TGTGCCAGCAGTTCGGACAGGGGGCTCGGCTACACCTTC
TRBJ1-3,TRBV7-2,NA,NA,CASKMDSSGNTIYF,TGTGCCAGCAAGATGGACAGCTCTGGAAACACCATATATTTT
TRBJ1-4,TRBV25-1,TRBD1,NA,CASGHWTGADEKLFF,TGTGCCAGCGGACACTGGACAGGGGCGGATGAAAAACTGTTTTTT